The 28 T cell receptor beta chains in this list originate from one sample, sequenced in a study of blood T cell repertoires in COVID-19. This table comes from immunoSEQ multiplex PCR, and its TCRdb copy is limited to in-frame clones, with some not included. The sample holds 250,000 to 350,000 clones; 75% to 90% are singletons and the top ten take about an eighth. Material: peripheral blood. The receptors shown here come from a woman in her 70s with COVID-19, enrolled during active disease.

This chain joins TRBV18 and TRBJ1-1; weak D call: TRBD1 (5 bases). Trimming removed 6 bases from V and 0 bases from J, with 11 bases in between. The CDR3 consists of 14 residues. Germline CDR1 and CDR2: KGHSH and LQKENI. The CDR3 DNA reads as TGTGCCAGCTCCTCGGCAGGGTTGAACACTGAAGCTTTCTTT. It yields the protein CASSSAGLNTEAFF.

V gene TRBV5-5 combines with J gene TRBJ1-2, with D possibly matching TRBD1 (5 bases). In germline, CDR1 is SGHKS, CDR2 YYEKEE (reference sequence). The CDR3 has 14 residues. Trimming shortened V by 0 bases and J by 3 bases, and 9 bases separated the two germline ends. CDR3 residues: CASSLAAGDYGYTF. DNA for the CDR3: TGTGCCAGCAGCTTGGCCGCGGGGGACTATGGCTACACCTTC.

The gene calls are TRBV23-1 and TRBJ1-3; 9 positions agree with TRBD1. TRBV23-1 is reported as an ORF; its role is uncertain. The CDR3 consists of 17 residues. The V segment lost 6 bases and the J segment 2 bases; nucleotides outside the gene matches: 11. CDR3 loop: CASRLIRTGVTGNTIYF. For the CDR3, the DNA is TGCGCCAGCAGGCTTATCCGGACAGGGGTAACTGGAAACACCATATATTTT.

The chain links TRBV7-2 to TRBJ2-7, with a possible D match to TRBD2 (6 bases). Deletions cut 5 bases from V and 1 base from J, with 18 bases between. Germline assignment: CDR1 SGHTA and CDR2 FQGNSA. This CDR3 comprises 16 residues. DNA for the CDR3: TGTGCCAGCAGCCGTGGGCACGGGACTCCGTCCTACGAGCAGTACTTC. Translated, it gives CASSRGHGTPSYEQYF.

The chain employs TRBV19 and TRBJ2-1; no firm D call. There are 11 residues in the CDR3. Trimming left V 7 bases short and J 9 bases short, with 10 bases between. The V gene's germline CDR1 is LNHDA and CDR2 SQIVND (reference sequence). CDR3: CASTPGGEQFF. The CDR3 DNA reads TGTGCCAGTACCCCAGGTGGTGAGCAGTTCTTC.

The V call is TRBV4-2, the J call TRBJ2-3; 7 positions agree with TRBD2. The CDR3 spans 16 residues. Germline CDR1 is LGHNA and CDR2 is YNFKEQ. With 4 bases clipped from V and 0 bases from J, the junction kept 7 bases outside the gene matches. In DNA form, the CDR3 reads TGTGCCAGCAGCCCCTCGTGGGGGGGGAGCACAGATACGCAGTATTTT. This encodes CASSPSWGGSTDTQYF.

This clone was seen a single time. The chain employs TRBV11-2 and TRBJ2-5, with 8 bases matching TRBD2. There are 13 residues in the CDR3. From germline, CDR1 is SGHAT and CDR2 FQNNGV. Losses at the gene ends were 8 bases for V and 1 base for J; bases not matched to a gene: 3. Here the CDR3 reads CASQTSVQETQYF. In nucleotides, the CDR3 is TGTGCCAGCCAGACTAGCGTCCAAGAGACCCAGTACTTC. Full variable domain (remainder filled in from reference TRBV11-2 and TRBJ2-5): EAGVAQSPRYKIIEKRQSVAFWCNPISGHATLYWYQQILGQGPKLLIQFQNNGVVDDSQLPKDRFSAERLKGVDSTLKIQPAKLEDSAVYLCASQTSVQETQYFGPGTRLLVL.

This sequence joins TRBV27 and TRBJ1-5, with 9 bases that match TRBD1. V lost 5 bases, J lost 6 bases, and 8 bases stayed unmatched. CDR1 is MNHEY, CDR2 SMNVEV, per germline (reference sequence). The CDR3 has 15 amino acids. The CDR3 coding sequence is TGTGCCAGCAGTGTTGGGGGGACAGGGATTCAGCCCCAGCATTTT. Its protein is CASSVGGTGIQPQHF.

The V gene is TRBV5-8, the J gene TRBJ1-2; D unresolved. The length of the CDR3 is 14 residues. Germline V gene sequence: CDR1 SGHTS, CDR2 YDEGEE. V lost 0 bases, J lost 4 bases, and 10 bases lay in between. CDR3 bases: TGTGCCAGCAGCTTGGCCAGGATAGGCTATGGCTACACCTTC. Protein product: CASSLARIGYGYTF.

The CDR3 protein is CASSFQGGTTTLHF. In nucleotides, the CDR3 is TGTGCCAGCAGCTTCCAGGGGGGAACCACAACCCTCCACTTT. The gene calls are TRBV7-9 and TRBJ1-6, with 7 bases fitting TRBD1. This CDR3 is built from 14 residues. J lost 14 bases, V lost 3 bases, and 10 bases had no gene match. Germline V gives CDR1 SEHNR, CDR2 FQNEAQ (reference sequence). The variable domain in full, completed from reference TRBV7-9 and TRBJ1-6, reads DTGVSQNPRHKITKRGQNVTFRCDPISEHNRLYWYRQTLGQGPEFLTYFQNEAQLEKSRLLSDRFSAERPKGSFSTLEIQRTEQGDSAMYLCASSFQGGTTTLHFGNGTRLTVT.

V usage is TRBV15 and J usage is TRBJ2-7; the D gene is possibly TRBD1 (5 bases). V lost 2 bases to trimming and J lost 3 bases, with 17 bases between them. The germline V gene encodes CDR1 LNHNV and CDR2 YYDKDF (reference sequence). The CDR3 runs to 16 residues. The CDR3 DNA sequence: TGTGCCACCAGCAGACTTATACAGGTGGGCTACTACGAGCAGTACTTC. This translates into CATSRLIQVGYYEQYF.

The J gene is TRBJ2-3, the V gene TRBV2, with a possible D match to TRBD2 (6 bases). The V end lost 8 bases, the J end lost 2 bases, and 14 bases lay between the germline ends. This CDR3 region has 14 residues. Germline CDR1 and CDR2: SNHLY and FYNNEI. The CDR3 bases are TGTGCCAGCCGGCGGGACCGCTACACAGATACGCAGTATTTT. Translating it yields CASRRDRYTDTQYF.

The gene calls are TRBV27 and TRBJ1-2, with TRBD1 matching 7 bases. Trimming removed 10 bases from V and 8 bases from J; junction bases left unmatched: 7. CDR1 is MNHEY and CDR2 is SMNVEV in the germline V gene (reference sequence). The CDR3 loop spans 11 amino acids. The CDR3 DNA follows: TGTGCCACTCAGCAGGGGGGAGGCTACACCTTC. Protein: CATQQGGGYTF.

The chain is built from TRBV5-4 and TRBJ1-1; D is unresolved. The CDR3 is 13 residues long. The V gene's germline CDR1 is SGHNT and CDR2 YYREEE (reference sequence). V dropped 4 bases and J dropped 6 bases, with 13 bases sitting between them. DNA of the CDR3: TGTGCCAGCAGCCTCCCACCGGTCCCTGAAGCTTTCTTT. It encodes CASSLPPVPEAFF.

The genes are TRBV27 and TRBJ1-6; D not resolved. The CDR3 extends over 16 amino acids. The germline V and J ends were trimmed by 4 bases and 5 bases, with 15 bases remaining between them. CDR1 MNHEY and CDR2 SMNVEV come from the germline V gene (reference sequence). The CDR3 spells CASSSYLKMHNSPLHF. As DNA, the CDR3 is TGTGCCAGCAGTTCATACTTGAAGATGCATAATTCACCCCTCCACTTT.

The rearrangement links TRBV5-1 to TRBJ1-1; D is perhaps TRBD1 (5 bases). CDR1 is SGHRS, CDR2 YFSETQ, per germline. This CDR3 has 14 residues. V was pared by 5 bases and J by 4 bases, with 15 bases between. The CDR3 spells CASRGTGGSTEAFF. The CDR3 DNA follows: TGCGCCAGCAGGGGGACCGGGGGGTCCACTGAAGCTTTCTTT.

The chain joins TRBV7-6 to TRBJ2-2; 7 bases match TRBD2. Germline V lookup: CDR1 SGHVS, CDR2 FNYEAQ. The CDR3 is 16 amino acids. The V and J ends lost 1 base and 2 bases, in that order; junction bases with no gene match: 4. The CDR3 region is CASSLVRGINTGELFF. In DNA form, the CDR3 reads TGTGCCAGCAGCTTAGTGCGGGGGATAAACACCGGGGAGCTGTTTTTT.

V usage is TRBV24-1 and J usage is TRBJ2-3, with 7 bases identical to TRBD1. Germline CDR1 KGHDR, CDR2 SFDVKD. The CDR3 has 15 residues. V gave up 4 bases and J gave up 7 bases; unmatched junction bases: 10. CDR3 sequence: CATSDPAGTANTQYF. For the CDR3, the DNA is TGTGCCACCAGTGACCCAGCCGGGACAGCTAATACGCAGTATTTT.

The chain joins TRBV5-1 to TRBJ1-6; 11 bases fit TRBD1. V lost 5 bases, J lost 0 bases, and 10 bases stayed unmatched. From germline, CDR1 is SGHRS and CDR2 YFSETQ. This CDR3 is 19 amino acids long. CDR3: CASRTDRGPSSSYNSPLHF. Here the CDR3 DNA reads TGCGCCAGCAGGACGGACAGGGGGCCCTCCAGCTCCTATAATTCACCCCTCCACTTT.

The chain employs TRBV30 and TRBJ1-6; D remains ambiguous. Between the trimmed V and J ends, which lost 2 bases and 14 bases, there was a span of 13 bases. Germline CDR1 reads GTSNPN; CDR2 reads SVGIG (reference sequence). This CDR3 is 12 amino acids long. CDR3 nucleotide sequence: TGTGCCTGGAGTCCCTTGCCGGGGTCCCTCCACTTT. Protein product: CAWSPLPGSLHF.

The V gene is TRBV28, the J gene TRBJ2-7, with unresolved D. The germline V and J ends were trimmed by 2 bases and 4 bases, with 6 bases remaining between them. This CDR3 contains 12 residues. Looked up from germline, CDR1 is MDHEN and CDR2 is SYDVKM. The CDR3 coding sequence is TGTGCCAGCAGTTTACAGGCGTACGAGCAGTACTTC. Its protein is CASSLQAYEQYF.

As concerns this clone: Different DNA sequences within this sample yield the same CDR3. V is TRBV7-2 and J is TRBJ2-7; 9 bases fit TRBD2. Germline V CDR1 and CDR2: SGHTA, FQGNSA. V dropped 1 base and J dropped 2; count of bases not matched to a gene: 3. The CDR3 sequence is 15 residues long. DNA of the CDR3: TGTGCCAGCAGCTTAGGCAGCGGGGGGACCTACGAGCAGTACTTC. This gives the protein CASSLGSGGTYEQYF.

The chain has TRBV5-4 and TRBJ1-2; 11 bases fit TRBD1. V trimming: 3 bases; J trimming: 5 bases; junction bases outside the gene matches: 6. The CDR3 sequence is 15 residues long. Germline CDR1 reads SGHNT; CDR2 reads YYREEE (reference sequence). DNA for the CDR3: TGTGCCAGCAGCTCCTCCGGGACAGGGGGATATGGCTACACCTTC. Protein: CASSSSGTGGYGYTF.

V usage is TRBV2 and J usage is TRBJ1-5; 9 nucleotides line up with TRBD1. The CDR3 spans 13 residues. Looked up from germline, CDR1 is SNHLY and CDR2 is FYNNEI. V dropped 6 bases and J dropped 6; count of bases not matched to a gene: 3. CDR3 loop: CASRGQGGQPQHF. The CDR3 DNA reads as TGTGCCAGCAGGGGACAGGGTGGTCAGCCCCAGCATTTT.

This clone has just a few counts. CDR3 sequence: CASSQGAWNSPLHF. DNA for the CDR3: TGCGCCAGCAGCCAGGGGGCTTGGAATTCACCCCTCCACTTT. The V call is TRBV4-1, the J call TRBJ1-6, with TRBD1 as a possible D gene (6 bases). Germline loops: CDR1 MGHRA, CDR2 YSYEKL. V lost 3 bases and J lost 7, with 10 bases in between. This CDR3 contains 14 residues.

The rearrangement uses TRBV10-3 and TRBJ2-5; D not resolved. The V gene lost 7 bases and the J gene lost 2 bases, with 11 bases spanning the gap. This CDR3 has 13 residues. The V gene's germline CDR1 is ENHRY and CDR2 SYGVKD. DNA for the CDR3: TGTGCCATCAAGCAGCCGACACAAGAGACCCAGTACTTC. Protein product: CAIKQPTQETQYF.

The genes are TRBV6-5 and TRBJ1-5, with D possibly TRBD1 on 5 matching bases. Germline V CDR1 and CDR2: MNHEY, SVGAGI. This CDR3 is built from 13 residues. V lost 7 bases to trimming and J lost 3 bases, with 10 bases between them. In DNA, the CDR3 is TGTGCCAGCAATCTAGGGGACAATCAGCCCCAGCATTTT. This encodes CASNLGDNQPQHF.

The gene calls are TRBV27 and TRBJ2-1, with D tentatively TRBD2 (7 bases). This CDR3 has 15 residues. Germline V gene lookup returns CDR1 MNHEY and CDR2 SMNVEV (reference sequence). V was shortened by 3 bases and J by 5 bases, with 14 bases between the two germline ends. Here the CDR3 DNA reads TGTGCCAGCAGTTTTCGGCGGGGGCGAGACAATGAGCAGTTCTTC. This encodes CASSFRRGRDNEQFF.